This TCR beta chain originates from a study of T cells in Graves' hyperthyroidism and ophthalmopathy. General observations from the study: Most clonotypes that expanded in the thyroid above 0.001 also showed up in blood.

TCR beta CDR3 region amplification was performed from RNA transcripts. The TCR CDR3 first-round RT-PCR relied on the HTBI primer set. MiXCR was run by TCRdb on the multiplex PCR reads, yielding one entry per CDR3 protein. Counted here are hundreds of thousands of distinct CDR3 sequences, more than 12% occurring once; the ten biggest clones make up under 15%. J was trimmed by 0 bases and V by 5 bases; bases with no gene match: 10. The germline gives CDR1 SGHRS, CDR2 YFSETQ. The CDR3 consists of 17 residues. With respect to this clonotype: What it binds is unknown.

Sample: blood. The rearrangement uses TRBV5-1 and TRBJ2-7, with 11 bases matching TRBD1. The source of this sequence is a woman between 45 and 60 years old with Graves' ophthalmopathy. CDR3 nucleotides: TGCGCCAGCAGGATTCGGACAGGGGGCTTCTCCTCCTACGAGCAGTACTTC. Protein: CASRIRTGGFSSYEQYF.